These 20 T cell receptor beta chains were sequenced from one sample in a study of identical twins. TCRdb used MiXCR to reprocess the 5' RACE reads, holding one entry per CDR3 protein. The sample contains roughly 260,000 distinct CDR3 sequences, roughly 13% of which appear only once. Material: memory (CD45RO+) T cells sorted from blood. The receptors were sampled from a woman between 18 and 29 years old in good health.

V usage is TRBV6-2 or TRBV6-3 and J usage is TRBJ2-1; D not resolved. This CDR3 is 12 amino acids long. Germline V gene lookup returns CDR1 MNHEY and CDR2 SVGEGT. V lost 3 bases to trimming and J lost 5 bases, with 5 bases between them. The CDR3 DNA reads as TGTGCCAGCAGTTATAAGGACAATGAGCAGTTCTTC. This translates into CASSYKDNEQFF.

This clonotype was detected a few times. The J gene is TRBJ2-1, the V gene TRBV9, with D perhaps being TRBD1 or TRBD2 (5 bases each). Germline CDR1 SGDLS, CDR2 YYNGEE. The CDR3 is 17 amino acids. V shed 0 bases and J shed 0 bases, with 13 bases lying between them. Written as DNA, the CDR3 is TGTGCCAGCAGCGTAGGTCTATGGGGGAGCTCCTACAATGAGCAGTTCTTC. Residues: CASSVGLWGSSYNEQFF.

This clonotype was observed a few times. The V and J genes are TRBV5-6 and TRBJ1-4; TRBD1 matches 7 bases. This CDR3 has 15 amino acids. V was clipped by 2 bases and J by 7 bases; unmatched bases: 8. Germline V lookup: CDR1 SGHDT, CDR2 YYEEEE. The CDR3 here is CASSFNSGGIEKLFF. The DNA of the CDR3 is TGTGCCAGCAGCTTCAATTCAGGGGGTATTGAAAAACTGTTTTTT.

Worth noting for this clonotype: A junction end diverges from the germline sequence, so it may reflect a read error. The chain uses TRBV3-1 and TRBJ1-1; D perhaps matches TRBD1 (5 bases). The CDR3 totals 14 residues. From germline, CDR1 is LGHDT and CDR2 YNNKEL (reference sequence). CDR3 bases: TGTGCCAGCACCCAAGGACTGGGGGACACTGAAGCTTTCTTT. This translates into CASTQGLGDTEAFF.

This rearrangement joins TRBV7-9 to TRBJ2-7; D is perhaps TRBD2 (5 bases). The V and J ends lost 8 bases and 2 bases respectively, with 13 bases between them. Germline V lookup: CDR1 SEHNR, CDR2 FQNEAQ (reference sequence). The CDR3 is 13 amino acids. CDR3 sequence: CASRAGNTYEQYF. The DNA of the CDR3 is TGTGCCAGCCGTGCCGGGAACACCTACGAGCAGTACTTC.

This clonotype was picked up a small number of times. V is TRBV6-5 and J is TRBJ1-1; D possibly corresponds to TRBD1 (5 bases). The CDR3 has 13 residues. The germline V and J ends were trimmed by 1 base and 5 bases, with 8 bases remaining between them. From germline, CDR1 is MNHEY and CDR2 SVGAGI. The CDR3 spells CASSYYEGTEAFF. The CDR3 DNA follows: TGTGCCAGCAGTTACTACGAGGGGACTGAAGCTTTCTTT.

This clonotype was seen more than once but under ten times. The gene calls are TRBV20-1 and TRBJ2-7, with 10 bases identical to TRBD2. Germline CDR1 and CDR2: DFQATT and SNEGSKA (reference sequence). V was pared by 5 bases and J by 2 bases, with 6 bases of the junction left unmatched. The CDR3 sequence is 14 residues long. The CDR3 DNA reads as TGCAGTGCTGTCCGGACTAGCGGAGCCTACGAGCAGTACTTC. Translating gives CSAVRTSGAYEQYF.

The sample holds many counts of this clonotype. The DNA for the CDR3 is TGTGCCAGCAGTGACTCGGGAATAGCGGGAGGGAGTGTGAATGAGCAGTTCTTC. This codes for CASSDSGIAGGSVNEQFF. This sequence joins TRBV6-4 and TRBJ2-1, with TRBD2 matching over 11 bases. The ends lost 0 bases at V and 7 bases at J; junction bases unmatched: 11. CDR1 is MRHNA and CDR2 is SNTAGT in the germline V gene. The CDR3 extends over 18 amino acids.

This clonotype was counted many times. V usage is TRBV12-3 or TRBV12-4 and J usage is TRBJ1-1; D unresolved. V dropped 3 bases and J dropped 0 bases, with 8 bases sitting between them. The CDR3 is 14 amino acids. The CDR3 reads CASSLNGLNTEAFF. The CDR3 DNA reads TGTGCCAGCAGTTTGAACGGTTTGAACACTGAAGCTTTCTTT.

V is TRBV5-1 and J is TRBJ1-2; the match to TRBD1 covers 10 bases. This CDR3 is built from 16 residues. Germline V gene data show CDR1 as SGHRS and CDR2 as YFSETQ. V lost 4 bases and J lost 4; bases outside the gene matches: 10. CDR3 in amino acids: CASSPYPGQGVYGYTF. Written as DNA, the CDR3 is TGCGCCAGCAGCCCGTACCCAGGACAGGGGGTCTATGGCTACACCTTC.

This clonotype has ten or more counts. The chain couples TRBV7-2 to TRBJ2-1; D is unresolved. Trimming left V 2 bases short and J 1 base short, with 3 bases between. Germline loops: CDR1 SGHTA, CDR2 FQGNSA. The CDR3 covers 13 residues. The CDR3, as DNA: TGTGCCAGCAGCTTACAATCCTACAATGAGCAGTTCTTC. Amino acid sequence: CASSLQSYNEQFF.

The gene calls are TRBV3-1 and TRBJ2-3; tentatively, D is TRBD2 (5 bases). The CDR3 extends over 13 amino acids. V lost 10 bases, J lost 2 bases, and 13 bases lay in between. Germline V gives CDR1 LGHDT, CDR2 YNNKEL (reference sequence). CDR3 in amino acids: CATKEVLTDTQYF. CDR3 sequence (DNA): TGTGCCACCAAGGAGGTCCTCACAGATACGCAGTATTTT.

This clonotype occurred a few times. The J gene is TRBJ2-5, the V gene TRBV3-1; the D is unclear. Germline V gene sequence: CDR1 LGHDT, CDR2 YNNKEL (reference sequence). Trimming removed 4 bases from V and 3 bases from J, with 9 bases in between. The CDR3 is 13 residues long. This chain's CDR3 is CASSPGWEETQYF. DNA for the CDR3: TGTGCCAGCAGCCCCGGATGGGAAGAGACCCAGTACTTC.

This clonotype was seen only a few times. The CDR3 loop reads CASSYSVSITGELFF. CDR3 coding DNA: TGTGCCAGCAGTTACTCGGTTTCGATCACCGGGGAGCTGTTTTTT. The V call is TRBV6-5, the J call TRBJ2-2, with D unclear. The CDR3 sequence is 15 residues long. Germline CDR1 and CDR2: MNHEY and SVGAGI. Between the trimmed V and J ends, which lost 0 bases and 4 bases, there was a span of 9 bases.

The chain joins TRBV12-3 or TRBV12-4 to TRBJ1-2; possible D gene TRBD1, 6 bases. CDR3 length: 15 amino acids. Trimming left V 7 bases short and J 6 bases short, with 21 bases between. The CDR3 is CASKGGGSGAHGYTF. The CDR3 DNA follows: TGTGCCAGCAAGGGGGGTGGATCAGGGGCCCATGGCTACACCTTC.

This clonotype has just a few counts. V usage is TRBV5-6 and J usage is TRBJ1-6; D gene ambiguous. V lost 2 bases and J 10 bases, leaving 10 bases between the germline ends. The CDR3 contains 13 residues. Germline values: CDR1 SGHDT, CDR2 YYEEEE. For the CDR3, the DNA is TGTGCCAGCAGCTTTCAACGAGGATCACCCCTCCACTTT. Its translation: CASSFQRGSPLHF.

This clonotype was seen ten or more times. The chain couples TRBV7-2 to TRBJ2-7; 7 bases agree with TRBD2. The CDR3 is made up of 15 amino acids. The germline gives CDR1 SGHTA, CDR2 FQGNSA. After removal of 1 base from V and 0 bases from J, the junction contained 3 bases not matched to a gene. The CDR3 nucleotides are TGTGCCAGCAGCTTAGGTTTAGCGGGCTCCTACGAGCAGTACTTC. It codes for CASSLGLAGSYEQYF.

The rearrangement joins TRBV6-5 to TRBJ1-4; D perhaps matches TRBD1 (5 bases). The CDR3 spans 15 residues. Trimming took 6 bases from V and 4 from J, leaving 15 bases between them. CDR1 and CDR2 from the germline V gene are MNHEY and SVGAGI. The CDR3 nucleotides read TGTGCCAGCAGCTTACTCACGGGGGATAATGAAAAACTGTTTTTT. It is translated as CASSLLTGDNEKLFF.

The chain employs TRBV4-2 and TRBJ2-1, with no clear D. This CDR3 region has 13 residues. Per the germline V gene, CDR1 is LGHNA and CDR2 is YNFKEQ. V shed 0 bases and J shed 10 bases, with 10 bases lying between them. This CDR3 is CASSQDVVREQFF. In DNA form, the CDR3 reads TGTGCCAGCAGCCAAGATGTGGTACGGGAGCAGTTCTTC.

In the case of this clonotype: A junction end diverges from the germline sequence, so it may reflect a read error. The chain is built from TRBV9 and TRBJ1-5; 10 nucleotides align to TRBD1. The V gene's germline CDR1 is SGDLS and CDR2 YYNGEE. The CDR3 extends over 15 amino acids. As DNA, the CDR3 is TGTGCCAGCAGCGGGATCGGGACAGGGGAAGAGGGGCTATCATTT. This sequence encodes CASSGIGTGEEGLSF. The variable domain in full, completed from reference TRBV9 and TRBJ1-5, reads DSGVTQTPKHLITATGQRVTLRCSPRSGDLSVYWYQQSLDQGLQFLIQYYNGEERAKGNILERFSAQQFPDLHSELNLSSLELGDSALYFCASSGIGTGEEGLSFGDGTRLSIL.